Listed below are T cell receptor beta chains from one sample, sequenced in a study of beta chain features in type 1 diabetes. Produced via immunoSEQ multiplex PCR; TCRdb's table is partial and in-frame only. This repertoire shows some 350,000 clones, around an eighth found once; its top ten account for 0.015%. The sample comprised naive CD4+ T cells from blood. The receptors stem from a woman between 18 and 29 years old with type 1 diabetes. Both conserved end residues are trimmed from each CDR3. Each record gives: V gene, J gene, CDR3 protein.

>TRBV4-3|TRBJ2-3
ASSQELLAELAGLRYTQY
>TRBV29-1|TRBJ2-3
SVEWRGRGTDTQY
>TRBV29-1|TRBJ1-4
SVLGQGVATNEKLF
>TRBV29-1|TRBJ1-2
SVRQGYNYGYT
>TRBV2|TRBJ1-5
ASTSTQVPQH
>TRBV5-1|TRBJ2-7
ASSPLPLAGTVSYEQY
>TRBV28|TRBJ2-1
ASSLYREVGNEQF
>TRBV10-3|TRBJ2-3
AISEREVVSADTQY
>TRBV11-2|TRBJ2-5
ASSPGLVVETQY
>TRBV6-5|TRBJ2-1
ASSYVKKRGNEQF
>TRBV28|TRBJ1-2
ASSRQGAYGYT
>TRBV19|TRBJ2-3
ASSRGYISTDTQY
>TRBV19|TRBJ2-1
ASSPERPSTLAGEQF
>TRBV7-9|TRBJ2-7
ASSLAQGYYEQY
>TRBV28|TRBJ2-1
ASSPRTSGRLREQF